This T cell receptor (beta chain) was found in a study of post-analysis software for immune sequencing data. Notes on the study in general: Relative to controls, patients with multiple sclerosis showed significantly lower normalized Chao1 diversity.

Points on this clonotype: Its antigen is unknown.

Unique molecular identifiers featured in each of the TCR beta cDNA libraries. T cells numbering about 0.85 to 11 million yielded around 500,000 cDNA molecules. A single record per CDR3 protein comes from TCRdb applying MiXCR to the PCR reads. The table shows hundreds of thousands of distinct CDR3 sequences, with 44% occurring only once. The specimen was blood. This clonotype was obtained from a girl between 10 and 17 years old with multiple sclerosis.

The CDR3 DNA is TGCAGCGTTGTACCGGGACTAGGTAAAGCAGATACGCAGTATTTT. Residues: CSVVPGLGKADTQYF. This rearrangement joins TRBV29-1 to TRBJ2-3; 8 nucleotides align to TRBD2. This CDR3 is built from 15 residues. Germline assignment: CDR1 SQVTM and CDR2 ANQGSEA. J lost 4 bases, V lost 4 bases, and 10 bases had no gene match.